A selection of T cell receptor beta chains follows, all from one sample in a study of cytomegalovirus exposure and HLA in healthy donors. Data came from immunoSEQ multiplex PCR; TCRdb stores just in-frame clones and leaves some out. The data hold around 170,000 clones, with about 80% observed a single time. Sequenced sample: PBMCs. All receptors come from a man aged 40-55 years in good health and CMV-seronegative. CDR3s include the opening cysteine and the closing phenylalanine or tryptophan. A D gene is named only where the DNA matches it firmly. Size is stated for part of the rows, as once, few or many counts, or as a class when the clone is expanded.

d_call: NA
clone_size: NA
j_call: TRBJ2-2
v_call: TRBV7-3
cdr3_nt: TGTGCCAGCAGCTCAGGCAACGGGGAGCTGTTTTTT
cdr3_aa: CASSSGNGELFF

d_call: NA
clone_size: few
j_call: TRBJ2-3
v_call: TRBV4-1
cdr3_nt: TGCGCCAGCAGCCAAGAGGCCAGCGGGAGCACAGATACGCAGTATTTT
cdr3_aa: CASSQEASGSTDTQYF

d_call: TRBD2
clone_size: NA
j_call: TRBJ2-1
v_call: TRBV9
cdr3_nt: TGTGCCAGCAGCGCCTCCGGGACTAGCGGGTTAAGGGAGCAGTTCTTC
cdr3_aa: CASSASGTSGLREQFF

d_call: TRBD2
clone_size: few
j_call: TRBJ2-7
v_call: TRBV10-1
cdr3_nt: TGCGCCAGCAGCCCAGCTAGCGGGACCTACGAGCAGTACTTC
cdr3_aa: CASSPASGTYEQYF

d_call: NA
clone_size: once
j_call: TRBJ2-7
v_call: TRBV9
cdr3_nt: TGTGCCAGCAGTCCCCAACCAACACAGGGTAACGAGCAGTACTTC
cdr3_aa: CASSPQPTQGNEQYF

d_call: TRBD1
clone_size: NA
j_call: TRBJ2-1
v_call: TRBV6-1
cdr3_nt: TGTGCCAGCACCCCGGGACAGAGCTCCTACAATGAGCAGTTCTTC
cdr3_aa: CASTPGQSSYNEQFF

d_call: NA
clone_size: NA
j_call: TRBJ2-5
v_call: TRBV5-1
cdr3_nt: TGCGCCAGCAGCTTGGGAGGCTACCAAGAGACCCAGTACTTC
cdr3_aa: CASSLGGYQETQYF

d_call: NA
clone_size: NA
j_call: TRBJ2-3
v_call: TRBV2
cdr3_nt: TGTGCCAGCAGCCCCCTGAGTCCGCGTACCACAGATACGCAGTATTTT
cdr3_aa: CASSPLSPRTTDTQYF

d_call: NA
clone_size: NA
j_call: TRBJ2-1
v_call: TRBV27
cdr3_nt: TGTGCCAGCAGTTTTAGGGGCTTAAGGAATGAGCAGTTCTTC
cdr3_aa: CASSFRGLRNEQFF

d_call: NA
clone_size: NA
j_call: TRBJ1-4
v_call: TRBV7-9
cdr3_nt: TGTGCCAGCAGCATAACCGGGACAATTAATGAAAAACTGTTTTTT
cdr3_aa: CASSITGTINEKLFF

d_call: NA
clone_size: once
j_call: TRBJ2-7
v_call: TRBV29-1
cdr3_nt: TGCAGCGTTGAGGGGGGACAGAGGAGCTCCTACGAGCAGTACTTC
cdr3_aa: CSVEGGQRSSYEQYF

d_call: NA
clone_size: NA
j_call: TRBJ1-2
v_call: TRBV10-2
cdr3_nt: TGCGCCAGCAGTGATCCAAGGAGAGGCCAGACCCCCTATGGCTACACCTTC
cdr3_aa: CASSDPRRGQTPYGYTF

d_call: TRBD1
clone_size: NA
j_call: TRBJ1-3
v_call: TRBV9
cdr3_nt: TGTGCCAGCAGCTCGGGACAGCCCTGGGGAAACACCATATATTTT
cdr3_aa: CASSSGQPWGNTIYF

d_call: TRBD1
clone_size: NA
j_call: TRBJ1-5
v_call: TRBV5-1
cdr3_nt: TGCGCCAGCAGCCCGGGGACAGGCCTTCATAGCAATCAGCCCCAGCATTTT
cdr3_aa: CASSPGTGLHSNQPQHF

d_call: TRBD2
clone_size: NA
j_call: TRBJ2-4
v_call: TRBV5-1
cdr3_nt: TGCGCCAGCCACGAGTTCGGGCGGGGGGGGTCCGGGAACATTCAGTACTTC
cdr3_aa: CASHEFGRGGSGNIQYF

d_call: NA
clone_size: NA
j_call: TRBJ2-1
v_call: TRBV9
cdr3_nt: TGTGCCAGCAGCGGGTGGGCTGGAAACAATGAGCAGTTCTTC
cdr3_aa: CASSGWAGNNEQFF

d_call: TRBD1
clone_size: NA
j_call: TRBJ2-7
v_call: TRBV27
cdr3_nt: TGTGCCAGCAGTTTATGGGGACAGGGCACCGACGAGCAGTACTTC
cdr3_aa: CASSLWGQGTDEQYF

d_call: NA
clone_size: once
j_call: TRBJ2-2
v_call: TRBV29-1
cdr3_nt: TGCAGCGTTGAAGTCAGGGGCTCCGGGGAGCTGTTTTTT
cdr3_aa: CSVEVRGSGELFF

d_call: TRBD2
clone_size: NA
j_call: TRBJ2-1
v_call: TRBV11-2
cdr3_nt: TGTGCCAGCAGCCTAGCCCTAGCGGGAGGGTCTAGGGATGAGCAGTTCTTC
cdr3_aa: CASSLALAGGSRDEQFF

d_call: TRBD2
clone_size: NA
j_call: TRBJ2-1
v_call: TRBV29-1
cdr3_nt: TGCAGCGCTCACGGGACTAGCGGGAGCTATGAGCAGTTCTTC
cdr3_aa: CSAHGTSGSYEQFF

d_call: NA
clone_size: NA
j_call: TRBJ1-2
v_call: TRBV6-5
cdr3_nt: TGTGCCAGCAGTTACTCTGGGGGCGTGTATGGCTACACCTTC
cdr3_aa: CASSYSGGVYGYTF

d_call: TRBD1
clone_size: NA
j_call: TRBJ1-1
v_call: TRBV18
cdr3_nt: TGTGCCAGCTCACCAAGGGACAGGGTCACTGAAGCTTTCTTT
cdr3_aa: CASSPRDRVTEAFF

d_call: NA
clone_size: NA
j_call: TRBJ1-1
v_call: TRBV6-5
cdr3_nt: TGTGCCAGCAGTCAACCGGGGTTGAACACTGAAGCTTTCTTT
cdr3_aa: CASSQPGLNTEAFF

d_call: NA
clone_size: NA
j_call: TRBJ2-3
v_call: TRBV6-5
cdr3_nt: TGTGCCAGCAGTTATGGAGCGGCTAGCACAGATACGCAGTATTTT
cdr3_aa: CASSYGAASTDTQYF

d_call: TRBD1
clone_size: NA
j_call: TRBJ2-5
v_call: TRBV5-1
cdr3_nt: TGCGCCAGCAGAGGACAGGGCTTAACTGGGGCCCAGTACTTC
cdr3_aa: CASRGQGLTGAQYF

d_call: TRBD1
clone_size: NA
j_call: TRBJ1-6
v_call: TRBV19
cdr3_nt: TGTGCCAGTAGTGTCCGCAGGGACAGGGGGAGTCCAAATTCACCCCTCCACTTT
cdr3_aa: CASSVRRDRGSPNSPLHF

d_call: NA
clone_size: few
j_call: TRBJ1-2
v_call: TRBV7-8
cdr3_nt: TGTGCCAGCAGCCCCCAGGGGTCGCAGGTCTATGGCTACACCTTC
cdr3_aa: CASSPQGSQVYGYTF

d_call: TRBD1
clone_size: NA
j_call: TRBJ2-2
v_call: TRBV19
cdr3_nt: TGTGCCAGTAGTCGTTCCGGGACAGGGGGCCTATGGGAGCTGTTTTTT
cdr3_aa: CASSRSGTGGLWELFF

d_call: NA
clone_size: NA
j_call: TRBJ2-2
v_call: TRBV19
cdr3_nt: TGTGCCAGTAGTCCTCTCTGGAGACAGGAGAACACCGGGGAGCTGTTTTTT
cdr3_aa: CASSPLWRQENTGELFF

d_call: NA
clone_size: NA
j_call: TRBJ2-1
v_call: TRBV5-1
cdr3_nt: TGCGCCAGCAGCTTGGTAGTAACGGAGAATGAGCAGTTCTTC
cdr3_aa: CASSLVVTENEQFF

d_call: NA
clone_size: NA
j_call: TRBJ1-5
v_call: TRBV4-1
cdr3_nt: TGCGCCAGCAGCCAAGACTACCATTACAATCAGCCCCAGCATTTT
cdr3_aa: CASSQDYHYNQPQHF

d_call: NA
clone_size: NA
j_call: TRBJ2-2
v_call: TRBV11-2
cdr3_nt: TGTGCCAGCACCACCGGTTCGAACACCGGGGAGCTGTTTTTT
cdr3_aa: CASTTGSNTGELFF

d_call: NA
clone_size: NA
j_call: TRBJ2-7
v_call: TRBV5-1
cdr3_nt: TGCGCCAGCAGCTTGGCAGGGGCTTCCGGCAACGAGCAGTACTTC
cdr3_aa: CASSLAGASGNEQYF

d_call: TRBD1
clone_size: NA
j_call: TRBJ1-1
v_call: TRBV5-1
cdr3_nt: TGCGCCAGCAGCCGGAGGACAGGTGGGTACACTGAAGCTTTCTTT
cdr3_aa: CASSRRTGGYTEAFF

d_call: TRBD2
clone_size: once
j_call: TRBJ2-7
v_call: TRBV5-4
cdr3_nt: TGTGCCAGCAGCCCGATAGCGGGAGCCGCCTACGAGCAGTACTTC
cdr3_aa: CASSPIAGAAYEQYF

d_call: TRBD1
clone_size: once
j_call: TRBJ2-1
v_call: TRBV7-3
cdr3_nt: TGTGCCAGCAGCTTAATGCGCGCAGGGGGCAATGAGCAGTTCTTC
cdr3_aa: CASSLMRAGGNEQFF

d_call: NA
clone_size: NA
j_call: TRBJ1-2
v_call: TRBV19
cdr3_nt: TGTGCCAGTAGTCCTACAGGGAACTCTGGCTACACCTTC
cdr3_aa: CASSPTGNSGYTF

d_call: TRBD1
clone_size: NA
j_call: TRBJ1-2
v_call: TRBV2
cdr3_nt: TGTGCCAGCAGCCGACAGGGTAGGGACTATGGCTACACCTTC
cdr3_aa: CASSRQGRDYGYTF

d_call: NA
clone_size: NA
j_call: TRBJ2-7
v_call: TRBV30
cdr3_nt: TGTGCCTGGAGTTCCATCGGGAGTTCCTACGAGCAGTACTTC
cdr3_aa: CAWSSIGSSYEQYF

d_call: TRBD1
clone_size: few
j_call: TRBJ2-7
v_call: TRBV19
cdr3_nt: TGTGCCAGCCGGCCGTCGACAGGGGTCTACGAGCAGTACTTC
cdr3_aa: CASRPSTGVYEQYF

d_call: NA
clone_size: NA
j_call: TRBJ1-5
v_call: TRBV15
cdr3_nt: TGTGCCACCAGCAGAGATGTAGCTTATAGCAATCAGCCCCAGCATTTT
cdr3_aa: CATSRDVAYSNQPQHF

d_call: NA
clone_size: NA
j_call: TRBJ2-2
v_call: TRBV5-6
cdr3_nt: TGTGCCAGCAGCATCGCAGGGGTGCCGAACACCGGGGAGCTGTTTTTT
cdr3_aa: CASSIAGVPNTGELFF

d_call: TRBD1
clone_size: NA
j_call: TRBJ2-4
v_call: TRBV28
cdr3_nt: TGTGCCAGCAGTTGGAATCCGGGGACAGGGGGGACCAAAAACATTCAGTACTTC
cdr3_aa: CASSWNPGTGGTKNIQYF

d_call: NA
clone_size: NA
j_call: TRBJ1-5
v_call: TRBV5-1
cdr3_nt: TGCGCCAGCTCGACGGGGGGGGGCAATCAGCCCCAGCATTTT
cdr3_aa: CASSTGGGNQPQHF

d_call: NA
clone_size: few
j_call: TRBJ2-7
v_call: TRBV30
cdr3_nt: TGTGCCTGGAGTGTGTCGTACGAGCAGTACTTC
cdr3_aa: CAWSVSYEQYF

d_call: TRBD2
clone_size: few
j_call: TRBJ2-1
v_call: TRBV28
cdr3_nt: TGTGCCAGCAGTGAACCTACACTAGCGGGAGACCACAATGAGCAGTTCTTC
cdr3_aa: CASSEPTLAGDHNEQFF

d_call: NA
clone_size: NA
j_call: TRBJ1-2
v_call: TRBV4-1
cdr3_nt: TGCGCCAGCAGCCAGTGGGAACGGGGGAGGGATGGCTACACCTTC
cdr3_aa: CASSQWERGRDGYTF

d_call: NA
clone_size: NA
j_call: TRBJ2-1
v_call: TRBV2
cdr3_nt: TGTGCCAGCAGGACCGGGAGCTACAATGAGCAGTTCTTC
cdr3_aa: CASRTGSYNEQFF

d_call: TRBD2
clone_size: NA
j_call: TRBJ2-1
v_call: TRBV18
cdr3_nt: TGTGCCAGCTCACCACCGGTACTAGCGGGAGACAATGAGCAGTTCTTC
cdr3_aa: CASSPPVLAGDNEQFF

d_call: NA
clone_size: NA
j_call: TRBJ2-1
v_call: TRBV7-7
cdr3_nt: TGTGCTAGCAGCTTAGGAGGGCAGGAAGGATACGTGGAGCAGTTCTTC
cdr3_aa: CASSLGGQEGYVEQFF

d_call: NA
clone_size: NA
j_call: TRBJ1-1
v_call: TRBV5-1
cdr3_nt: TGCGCCAGCAGCTTGGAGGGGGGGCGGAACACTGAAGCTTTCTTT
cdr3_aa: CASSLEGGRNTEAFF

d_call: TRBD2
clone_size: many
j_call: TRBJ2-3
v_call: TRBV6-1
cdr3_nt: TGTGCCACCTGTAGCGGGCCATTCACAGATACGCAGTATTTT
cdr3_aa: CATCSGPFTDTQYF